One and the same sample provided the 21 T cell receptor beta chains below, sequenced in a study of response to subunit inactivated influenza vaccine. MiXCR, applied by TCRdb to the RT-PCR reads, yields one record per CDR3 protein. Here the sample spans about 310,000 distinct CDR3 sequences, just over 20% being singletons. Specimen: PBMCs from blood, collected about 20 months after vaccination. Receptors originate from a man aged 45-69 years who received an inactivated influenza vaccine.

This clonotype turned up a few times. The chain employs TRBV6-2 or TRBV6-3 and TRBJ1-5; no clear D gene. Trimming removed 4 bases at V and 5 bases at J, with 15 bases between. Looked up from germline, CDR1 is MNHEY and CDR2 is SVGEGT. This CDR3 region has 15 residues. CDR3 residues: CASSSYRTSDQPQHF. Written as DNA, the CDR3 is TGTGCCAGCAGTTCGTATAGGACCAGTGATCAGCCCCAGCATTTT.

This chain links TRBV5-1 with TRBJ2-7; 8 nucleotides line up with TRBD2. J gave up 6 bases and V 4 bases, and 6 bases lay outside the gene matches. This CDR3 has 13 amino acids. Germline V lookup: CDR1 SGHRS, CDR2 YFSETQ. The CDR3 DNA is TGCGCCAGCAGCCAAGGACTAGCTAGCGAGCAGTACTTC. Translating gives CASSQGLASEQYF.

The chain joins TRBV4-1 to TRBJ1-1; the match to TRBD1 covers 9 bases. V shed 7 bases and J 4 bases; nucleotides not matched to a gene: 13. The CDR3 contains 16 residues. Germline V lookup: CDR1 MGHRA, CDR2 YSYEKL. The CDR3 loop is CASNSRPGQGPTEAFF. CDR3 coding DNA: TGCGCCAGCAACAGTCGACCGGGACAGGGTCCCACTGAAGCTTTCTTT.

Written as DNA, the CDR3 is TGTGCCAGCAGTTCGGACAGGGAGGTGCATGGCTACACCTTC. This sequence encodes CASSSDREVHGYTF. The chain uses TRBV6-2 or TRBV6-3 and TRBJ1-2; 8 nucleotides line up with TRBD1. V dropped 4 bases and J dropped 6; count of bases not matched to a gene: 7. The germline gives CDR1 MNHEY, CDR2 SVGEGT. The CDR3 consists of 14 residues.

Here the CDR3 DNA reads TGTGCCAGCAGTGGCGACACAGATACGCAGTATTTT. This codes for CASSGDTDTQYF. The V call is TRBV27, the J call TRBJ2-3; unclear D gene. The ends were cut back, 5 bases at V and 2 bases at J, with 5 bases in the middle. This CDR3 comprises 12 residues. CDR1 and CDR2 from the germline V gene are MNHEY and SMNVEV (reference sequence).

The chain is built from TRBV11-2 and TRBJ2-3, with TRBD2 as a possible D gene (6 bases). The CDR3 totals 16 residues. V lost 1 base and J lost 5, with 16 bases in between. CDR1 is SGHAT, CDR2 FQNNGV, per germline. The CDR3 coding sequence is TGTGCCAGCAGCTTAGCTGCGGGATTTGGAGTAGATACGCAGTATTTT. Its protein product is CASSLAAGFGVDTQYF.

Only a few counts were recorded for this clonotype. The genes are TRBV3-1 and TRBJ2-3; unclear D gene. Per germline, CDR1 LGHDT and CDR2 YNNKEL (reference sequence). The CDR3 extends over 15 amino acids. Trimming left V 3 bases short and J 4 bases short, with 14 bases between. CDR3 DNA sequence: TGTGCCAGCAGCCAGGGCCTAGTTAATGCAGATACGCAGTATTTT. Translated: CASSQGLVNADTQYF.

In its sample, this clonotype was seen many times. This chain uses TRBV20-1 with TRBJ1-5; D call uncertain. This CDR3 region has 12 residues. Per the germline V gene, CDR1 is DFQATT and CDR2 is SNEGSKA (reference sequence). Trimming cost V 3 bases and J 9 bases, with 12 bases left between them. This chain's CDR3 is CSASNGRTPQHF. The CDR3 DNA reads TGCAGTGCTAGTAACGGGAGAACGCCCCAGCATTTT.

J is TRBJ1-1 and V is TRBV6-5, with no clear D. CDR3 size: 12 residues. The V and J ends lost 8 bases and 5 bases respectively, with 12 bases between them. Germline V gives CDR1 MNHEY, CDR2 SVGAGI. This CDR3 is CASRGRVTEAFF. The CDR3 DNA follows: TGTGCCAGCCGAGGGAGGGTAACTGAAGCTTTCTTT.

The sample holds a few counts of this clonotype. V and J are TRBV7-6 and TRBJ1-3, with TRBD1 as a possible D gene (6 bases). The CDR3 covers 16 residues. The V and J ends lost 0 bases and 0 bases respectively, with 9 bases between them. The germline V gene has CDR1 SGHVS and CDR2 FNYEAQ. Here the CDR3 reads CASSLAGRGSGNTIYF. CDR3 DNA sequence: TGTGCCAGCAGCTTAGCTGGCAGGGGCTCTGGAAACACCATATATTTT. Full variable domain (missing parts from reference TRBV7-6 and TRBJ1-3): GAGVSQSPRYKVTKRGQDVALRCDPISGHVSLYWYRQALGQGPEFLTYFNYEAQQDKSGLPNDRFSAERPEGSISTLTIQRTEQRDSAMYRCASSLAGRGSGNTIYFGEGSWLTVV.

The chain recombines TRBV6-4 with TRBJ2-2; 11 positions agree with TRBD1. The CDR3 is 22 amino acids. Germline V gene lookup returns CDR1 MRHNA and CDR2 SNTAGT. V lost 6 bases and J lost 0; bases outside the gene matches: 21. Here the CDR3 reads CASRRRDRGSLIAGANTGELFF. CDR3 bases: TGTGCCAGCAGACGCCGGGACAGGGGGAGTTTAATAGCGGGAGCGAACACCGGGGAGCTGTTTTTT.

The chain is built from TRBV18 and TRBJ2-3; possibly TRBD1 for D (5 bases). Germline CDR1 and CDR2: KGHSH and LQKENI. The CDR3 extends over 16 amino acids. Trimming took 3 bases from V and 0 from J, leaving 13 bases between them. The CDR3 bases are TGTGCCAGCTCACCCGAGTGGGGCTTAAGCACAGATACGCAGTATTTT. Its protein is CASSPEWGLSTDTQYF.

The chain carries TRBV27 and TRBJ2-7, with D possibly TRBD2 on 5 matching bases. The ends were cut back, 2 bases at V and 3 bases at J, with 14 bases in the middle. This CDR3 is 15 amino acids long. In germline, CDR1 is MNHEY, CDR2 SMNVEV (reference sequence). CDR3 bases: TGTGCCAGCAGTTTAGGAGGAGGAGCTTACTACGAGCAGTACTTC. This codes for CASSLGGGAYYEQYF.

The chain has TRBV6-1 and TRBJ2-1; 7 bases are shared with TRBD2. Trimming took 1 base from V and 3 from J; bases not matched to a gene: 12. The CDR3 is made up of 18 amino acids. The germline V gene encodes CDR1 MNHNS and CDR2 SASEGT. CDR3 DNA sequence: TGTGCCAGCAGTGAAGGAGGGAGGCTAGCGGACGTCTACAATGAGCAGTTCTTC. Translated, it gives CASSEGGRLADVYNEQFF.

The rearrangement uses TRBV6-5 and TRBJ1-2; 7 bases line up with TRBD1. Germline values: CDR1 MNHEY, CDR2 SVGAGI. The CDR3 length is 15 residues. Unmatched junction bases numbered 5, after V lost 0 bases and J lost 4 bases. The CDR3 DNA reads as TGTGCCAGCAGTTACTCGTTAGGGACAGTCTATGGCTACACCTTC. Translating it yields CASSYSLGTVYGYTF.

This clonotype was observed a handful of times. The V gene is TRBV6-5, the J gene TRBJ2-7; 8 bases are a match to TRBD2. This CDR3 comprises 16 residues. Germline CDR1 is MNHEY and CDR2 is SVGAGI. The trim removed 0 bases at V and 0 bases at J, leaving 4 bases unmatched. For the CDR3, the DNA is TGTGCCAGCAGTTACTCTGCGGGAGGTTACTCCTACGAGCAGTACTTC. Amino acids: CASSYSAGGYSYEQYF.

This clonotype was observed a handful of times. V gene TRBV29-1 combines with J gene TRBJ2-7; possibly TRBD2 for D (5 bases). Trimming took off 4 bases at V and 6 bases at J, with 13 bases between the two ends. This CDR3 contains 12 residues. Germline V gives CDR1 SQVTM, CDR2 ANQGSEA. This CDR3 is CSVGELRSEQYF. The CDR3 bases are TGCAGCGTTGGGGAGTTACGATCCGAGCAGTACTTC.

In its sample, this clonotype was seen many times. The V gene is TRBV28, the J gene TRBJ1-1, with 8 bases that match TRBD1. V lost 2 bases and J lost 8; bases outside the gene matches: 7. In germline, CDR1 is MDHEN, CDR2 SYDVKM. CDR3 length: 14 residues. CDR3 nucleotides: TGTGCCAGCAGTTTAAAGGTCCAGGGGGCCGAAGCTTTCTTT. Translated, it gives CASSLKVQGAEAFF.

This clonotype was seen a few times. The chain is built from TRBV20-1 and TRBJ1-3; no clear D gene. Germline V CDR1 and CDR2: DFQATT, SNEGSKA (reference sequence). With 3 bases removed from V and 0 bases from J, the gap between germline ends came to 9 bases. The CDR3 covers 14 residues. The CDR3 sequence: CSASLPNSGNTIYF. CDR3 coding DNA: TGCAGTGCTAGCTTACCGAACTCTGGAAACACCATATATTTT.

The chain couples TRBV6-2 or TRBV6-3 to TRBJ2-1; TRBD2 aligns across 12 bases. V lost 0 bases, J lost 10 bases, and 10 bases stayed unmatched. Germline V gene lookup returns CDR1 MNHEY and CDR2 SVGEGT. This CDR3 comprises 17 residues. The CDR3 here is CASSYSQLAGGSSEQFF. In DNA form, the CDR3 reads TGTGCCAGCAGTTACTCCCAACTAGCGGGGGGTTCTTCGGAGCAGTTCTTC.

This clonotype was detected only a few times. The chain recombines TRBV5-1 with TRBJ1-3; 7 bases are a match to TRBD1. The trim removed 3 bases at V and 4 bases at J, leaving 10 bases unmatched. CDR1 SGHRS and CDR2 YFSETQ come from the germline V gene. The CDR3 runs 16 residues. Written as DNA, the CDR3 is TGCGCCAGCAGCTCGTCAACTACAGGGGTCGGAAACACCATATATTTT. Protein product: CASSSSTTGVGNTIYF.